This passage covers 6 T cell receptor beta chains from one sample sequenced in a study of blood T cell repertoires in COVID-19. The data were produced by immunoSEQ multiplex PCR, yet TCRdb's version contains in-frame clones alone and is incomplete. The table shows some 500,000 clones, with about 89% occurring only once. Sequencing input: peripheral blood. These receptors were collected from a woman in her forties or fifties with COVID-19, enrolled during active disease.

This clone is a singleton in its sample. V and J are TRBV6-2 or TRBV6-3 and TRBJ1-3, with a possible D match to TRBD1 (6 bases). The germline V gene encodes CDR1 MNHEY and CDR2 SVGEGT. This CDR3 is built from 14 residues. V lost 5 bases and J lost 1, with 9 bases in between. CDR3 amino acids: CASSRGASGNTIYF. The CDR3, as DNA: TGTGCCAGCAGTCGGGGGGCTTCTGGAAACACCATATATTTT.

The rearrangement joins TRBV2 to TRBJ2-5; D remains ambiguous. V lost 10 bases and J 5 bases, leaving 11 bases between the germline ends. The CDR3 is 11 amino acids. Germline V gives CDR1 SNHLY, CDR2 FYNNEI. CDR3 amino acids: CATRTGETQYF. CDR3 DNA sequence: TGTGCCACCAGAACCGGGGAGACCCAGTACTTC.

The V gene is TRBV7-8, the J gene TRBJ2-1, with 8 bases that match TRBD1. With V trimmed by 1 base and J by 7 bases, 6 bases remained unmatched. The CDR3 length is 15 residues. CDR1 is SGHVS and CDR2 is FQNEAQ in the germline V gene. This chain's CDR3 is CASSLGRQGWNEQFF. CDR3 DNA sequence: TGTGCCAGCAGCTTAGGGAGACAGGGGTGGAATGAGCAGTTCTTC. The full variable domain, completed using reference TRBV7-8 and TRBJ2-1, is GAGVSQSPRYKVAKRGQDVALRCDPISGHVSLFWYQQALGQGPEFLTYFQNEAQLDKSGLPSDRFFAERPEGSVSTLKIQRTQQEDSAVYLCASSLGRQGWNEQFFGPGTRLTVL.

The V gene is TRBV3-1 (or the pseudogene TRBV3-2), the J gene TRBJ2-3; 12 nucleotides align to TRBD2. Germline trimming cut 2 bases from V and 2 bases from J; bases unmatched to any gene: 14. The CDR3 covers 20 residues. From germline, CDR1 is LGHDT and CDR2 YNNKEL (reference sequence). The CDR3 DNA sequence: TGTGCCAGCAGCCAAATTACCGGGACTAGCGGGTTCCTTAACACAGATACGCAGTATTTT. It yields the protein CASSQITGTSGFLNTDTQYF.

V is TRBV19 and J is TRBJ2-1, with TRBD2 matching 8 bases. With V trimmed by 7 bases and J by 0 bases, 11 bases remained unmatched. Germline V gene lookup returns CDR1 LNHDA and CDR2 SQIVND (reference sequence). There are 17 residues in the CDR3. CDR3 DNA: TGTGCCAGTACTTGGCTAGCGGGTTCTAGCTCCTACAATGAGCAGTTCTTC. Translated, it gives CASTWLAGSSSYNEQFF.

The chain is built from TRBV6-2 or TRBV6-3 and TRBJ1-4; 11 bases are a match to TRBD1. CDR3 length: 18 residues. V was clipped by 6 bases and J by 3 bases; unmatched bases: 12. The V gene's germline CDR1 is MNHEY and CDR2 SVGEGT. Here the CDR3 DNA reads TGTGCCAGCAGCAAAACCTGGACAGGGGGCGCATCTAATGAAAAACTGTTTTTT. The encoded protein is CASSKTWTGGASNEKLFF.